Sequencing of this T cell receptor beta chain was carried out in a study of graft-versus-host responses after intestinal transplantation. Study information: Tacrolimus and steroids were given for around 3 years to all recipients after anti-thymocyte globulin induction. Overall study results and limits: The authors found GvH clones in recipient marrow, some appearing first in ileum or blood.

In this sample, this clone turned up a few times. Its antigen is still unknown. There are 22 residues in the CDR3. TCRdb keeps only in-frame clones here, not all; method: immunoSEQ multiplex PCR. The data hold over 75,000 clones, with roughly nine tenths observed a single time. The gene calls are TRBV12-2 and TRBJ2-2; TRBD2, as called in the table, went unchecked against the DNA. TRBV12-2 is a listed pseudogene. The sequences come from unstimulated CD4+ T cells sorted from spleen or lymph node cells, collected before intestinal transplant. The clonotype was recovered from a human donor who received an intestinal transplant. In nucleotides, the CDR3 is TGTGCAAGTCGCTTAGTTAGCCTAGCGGGGGGGGAGACCCATCGAAGGGCCGGGGAGCTGTTTTTT. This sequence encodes CASRLVSLAGGETHRRAGELFF.